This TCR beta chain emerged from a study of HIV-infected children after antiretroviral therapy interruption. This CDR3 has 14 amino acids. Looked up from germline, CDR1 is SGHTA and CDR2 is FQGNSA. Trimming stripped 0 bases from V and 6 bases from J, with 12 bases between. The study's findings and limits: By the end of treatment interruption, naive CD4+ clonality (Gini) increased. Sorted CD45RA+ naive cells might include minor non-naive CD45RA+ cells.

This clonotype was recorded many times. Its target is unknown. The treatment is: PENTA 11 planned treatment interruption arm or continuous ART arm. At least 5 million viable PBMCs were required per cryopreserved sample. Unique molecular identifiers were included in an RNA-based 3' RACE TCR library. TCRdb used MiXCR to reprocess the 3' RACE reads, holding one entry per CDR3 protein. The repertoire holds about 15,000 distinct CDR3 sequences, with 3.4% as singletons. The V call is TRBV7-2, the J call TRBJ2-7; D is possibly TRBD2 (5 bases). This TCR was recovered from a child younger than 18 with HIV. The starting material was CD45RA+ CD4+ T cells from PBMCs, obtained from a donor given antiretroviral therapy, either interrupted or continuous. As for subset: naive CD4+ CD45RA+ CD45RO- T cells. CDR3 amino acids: CASSLASRAREQYF. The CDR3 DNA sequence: TGTGCCAGCAGCTTAGCTTCGAGGGCCCGCGAGCAGTACTTC.